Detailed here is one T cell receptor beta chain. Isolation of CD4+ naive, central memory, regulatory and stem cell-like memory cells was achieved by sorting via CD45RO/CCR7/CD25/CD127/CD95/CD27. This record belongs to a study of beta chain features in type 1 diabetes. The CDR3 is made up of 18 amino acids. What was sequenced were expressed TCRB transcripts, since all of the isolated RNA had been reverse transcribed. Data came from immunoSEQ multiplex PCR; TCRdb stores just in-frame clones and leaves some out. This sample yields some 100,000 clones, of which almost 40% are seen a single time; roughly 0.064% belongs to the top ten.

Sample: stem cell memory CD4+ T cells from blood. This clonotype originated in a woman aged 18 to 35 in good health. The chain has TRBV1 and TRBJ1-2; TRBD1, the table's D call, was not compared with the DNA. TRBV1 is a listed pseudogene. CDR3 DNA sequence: TGCACCAGCAGCCCCCCAGTGGTCCGGGACAGGGGATACTATGGCTACACCTTC. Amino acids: CTSSPPVVRDRGYYGYTF.